This T cell receptor (beta chain) derives from a study of OX40 agonist ivuxolimab in advanced cancers. Some background on the complete study: Ivuxolimab was an agonistic, fully human IgG2 monoclonal antibody directed against OX40 (CD134), a costimulatory receptor. The monotherapy dose-escalation portion (N = 52 patients) of the phase I ivuxolimab trial is reported in the paper. Partial responses occurred in three dose-escalation patients, of whom one had hepatocellular carcinoma and two had cutaneous melanoma. Among the 52 dose-escalation patients, approximately 20 had hepatocellular carcinoma, roughly 15 melanoma, 9 renal cell carcinoma and 9 head and neck cancer. Intravenous ivuxolimab was administered to patients every 2 weeks at six dose levels: 0.01, 0.1, 0.3, 1.5, 3 and 10 mg/kg. Prior anti-PD-1, anti-PD-L1 or anti-CTLA-4 therapy was permitted, and checkpoint inhibitors had been received by less than 45% of dose-escalation patients. In the dose-escalation cohort, more than 75% of patients were male, and the mean age was approximately 55 years, with a range of roughly 23 to 85. Peripheral TCRbeta sequencing was intended to test whether TCR sequence diversity was altered and clonal T-cell expansion was caused by ivuxolimab. Study-wide conclusions, independent of this receptor: In the 0.1-3.0 mg/kg groups, partial responders were among the patients with the lowest normalized peripheral clonal expansion, particularly in CD8+ T cells. On average, CD8+ T cells showed more expanded clones than CD4+ T cells after ivuxolimab. At doses of 0.1 to 3.0 mg/kg, clonal expansion of both CD4+ and CD8+ blood T cells was observed from baseline to week 6. Which antigens the clonally expanded peripheral T cells were specific for was not determined. Low levels of normalized T-cell clonal expansion were also seen in some patients who did not respond.

To sequence the TCRbeta CDR3 region, genomic DNA was isolated from the sorted cells. The immunoSEQ Assay was used for sequencing of TCRbeta CDR3 regions. What TCRdb holds here is the immuneACCESS table cut down to in-frame rearrangements. Part of the clones is not present; checked against another copy, under half of the missing clones reflect an unresolved V gene, and the others are unexplained. The sample table contains tens of thousands of clones; only one count was recorded for about 88% of them. In total, the top ten clones hold around 1.5% of the sample. As encoded in the germline V gene (reference sequence), CDR1 is SEHNR while CDR2 is FQNEAQ. Trimming leaves V shorter by 10 bases and J shorter by 5 bases, with the junction holding 13 bases beyond the gene matches. The CDR3 contains 14 residues, cysteine and phenylalanine counted. The entry retains the CDR3 DNA only, 42 bases that are in frame from base 1.

With respect to this clone: No cognate antigen has been identified for it. The sample holds no much larger clone one base away, and base qualities are not on file.

Patients with autoimmune disease history or receiving systemic immunosuppression were excluded from the trial. Peripheral blood for TCR sequencing was collected from all dose cohorts at baseline, on cycle 4 day 1, and on cycle 7 day 1. The samples were taken from a phase I, first-in-human, multicenter, open-label dose-escalation trial of ivuxolimab. Adults with locally advanced or metastatic melanoma, renal cell, hepatocellular, or head and neck squamous cell carcinoma were enrolled in the trial. Before TCR sequencing, CD4+ T cells and CD8+ T cells were sorted from peripheral blood as separate populations.

This TCR came from an adult with an advanced solid tumor such as melanoma, head and neck, liver or kidney cancer. The rearrangement combines TRBV7-9 with TRBJ2-7, with 8 bases matching TRBD2. The material sequenced was CD4+ or CD8+ T cells sorted from blood, taken in a trial of the OX40 agonist ivuxolimab. The CDR3: CATGGGGPRNEQYF. Here is the DNA: TGTGCCACCGGGGGGGGAGGGCCTCGGAACGAGCAGTACTTC.